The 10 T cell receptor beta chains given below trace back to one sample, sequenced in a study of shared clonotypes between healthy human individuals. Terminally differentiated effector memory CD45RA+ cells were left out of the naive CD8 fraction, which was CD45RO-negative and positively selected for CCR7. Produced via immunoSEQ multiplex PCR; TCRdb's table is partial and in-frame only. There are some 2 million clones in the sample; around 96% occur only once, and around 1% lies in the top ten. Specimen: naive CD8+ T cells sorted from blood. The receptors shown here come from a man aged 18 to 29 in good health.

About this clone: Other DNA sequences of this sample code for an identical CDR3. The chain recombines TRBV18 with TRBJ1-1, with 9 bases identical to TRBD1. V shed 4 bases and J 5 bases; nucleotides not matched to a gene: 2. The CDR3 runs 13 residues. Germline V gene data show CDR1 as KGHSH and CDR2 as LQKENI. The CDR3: CASSLDRGTEAFF. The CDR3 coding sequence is TGTGCCAGCTCACTCGACAGGGGGACTGAAGCTTTCTTT.

The CDR3 sequence is CASSYQGPPDPYGYTF. In nucleotides, the CDR3 is TGTGCCAGCAGTTACCAAGGACCCCCGGACCCCTATGGCTACACCTTC. The chain joins TRBV6-6 to TRBJ1-2; no clear D gene. CDR3 size: 16 residues. Trimming shortened V by 2 bases and J by 4 bases, and 17 bases separated the two germline ends. Per the germline V gene, CDR1 is MNHNY and CDR2 is SVGAGI (reference sequence).

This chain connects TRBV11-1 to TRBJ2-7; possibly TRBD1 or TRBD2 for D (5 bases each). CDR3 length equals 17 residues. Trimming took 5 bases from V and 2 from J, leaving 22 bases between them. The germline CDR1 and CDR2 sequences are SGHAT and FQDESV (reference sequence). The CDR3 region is CASSPPLWDGVPYEQYF. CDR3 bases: TGTGCCAGCAGCCCCCCTTTATGGGACGGCGTACCCTACGAGCAGTACTTC.

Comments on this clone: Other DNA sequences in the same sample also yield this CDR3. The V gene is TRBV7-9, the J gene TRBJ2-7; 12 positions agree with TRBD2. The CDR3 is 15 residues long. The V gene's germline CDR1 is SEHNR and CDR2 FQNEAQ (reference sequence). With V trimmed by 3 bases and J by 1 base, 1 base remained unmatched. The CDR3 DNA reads TGTGCCAGCAGCTTTCTAGCGGGGGGGTCCTACGAGCAGTACTTC. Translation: CASSFLAGGSYEQYF.

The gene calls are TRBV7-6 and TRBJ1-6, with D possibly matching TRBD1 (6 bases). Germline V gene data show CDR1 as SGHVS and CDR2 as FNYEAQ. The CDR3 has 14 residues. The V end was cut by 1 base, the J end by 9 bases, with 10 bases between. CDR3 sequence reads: CASSLGGGSSPLHF. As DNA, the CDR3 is TGTGCCAGCAGCTTAGGAGGGGGTAGTTCACCCCTCCACTTT.

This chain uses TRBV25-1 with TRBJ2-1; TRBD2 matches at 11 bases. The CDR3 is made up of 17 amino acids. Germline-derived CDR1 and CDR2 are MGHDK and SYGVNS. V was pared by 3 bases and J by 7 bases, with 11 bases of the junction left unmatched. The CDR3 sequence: CASSDPAGTSGWNEQFF. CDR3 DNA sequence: TGTGCCAGCAGTGACCCTGCCGGGACTAGCGGCTGGAATGAGCAGTTCTTC.

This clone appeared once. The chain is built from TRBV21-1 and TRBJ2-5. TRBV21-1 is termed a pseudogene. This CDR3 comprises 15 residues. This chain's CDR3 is CASRSRVQHQETQYF. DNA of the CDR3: TGTGCCAGCCGATCAAGGGTGCAGCACCAAGAGACCCAGTACTTC.

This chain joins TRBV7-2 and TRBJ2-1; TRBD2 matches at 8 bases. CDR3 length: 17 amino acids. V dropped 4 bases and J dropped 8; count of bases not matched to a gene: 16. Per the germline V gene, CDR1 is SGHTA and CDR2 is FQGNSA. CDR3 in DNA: TGTGCCAGCAGCTCAGGCCAAGCGGGAGCGCTTTTCTATGAGCAGTTCTTC. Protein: CASSSGQAGALFYEQFF.

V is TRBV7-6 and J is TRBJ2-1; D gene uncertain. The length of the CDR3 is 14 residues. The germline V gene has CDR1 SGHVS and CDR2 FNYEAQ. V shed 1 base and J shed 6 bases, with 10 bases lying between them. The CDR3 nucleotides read TGTGCCAGCAGCTTAGAAGTACTGCCCAATGAGCAGTTCTTC. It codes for CASSLEVLPNEQFF.

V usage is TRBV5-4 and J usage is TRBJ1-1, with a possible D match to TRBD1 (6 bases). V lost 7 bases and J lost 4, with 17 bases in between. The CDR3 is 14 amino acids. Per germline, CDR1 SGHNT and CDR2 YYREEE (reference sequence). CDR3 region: CASWRTEQGTEAFF. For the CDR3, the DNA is TGTGCCAGCTGGAGGACAGAGCAGGGCACTGAAGCTTTCTTT. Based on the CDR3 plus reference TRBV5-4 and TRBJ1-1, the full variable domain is ETGVTQSPTHLIKTRGQQVTLRCSSQSGHNTVSWYQQALGQGPQFIFQYYREEENGRGNFPPRFSGLQFPNYSSELNVNALELDDSALYLCASWRTEQGTEAFFGQGTRLTVV.